The T cell receptor beta chain under discussion was sequenced for a study of blood T cell repertoires in COVID-19. Study background: Acute-phase and convalescent COVID-19 samples originated in the United States, Italy and Spain. PBMCs, B-cell-depleted T cells, or T cells were the source of the cDNA or gDNA that made up the material.

The CDR3 has 17 amino acids. Looked up from germline, CDR1 is MNHEY and CDR2 is SMNVEV (reference sequence). V shed 6 bases and J shed 0 bases, with 18 bases lying between them. As handled by the study authors: Amplification from reference gene primers served as the basis for estimated nucleated cell counts. Generated by immunoSEQ multiplex PCR, the TCRdb table keeps only in-frame clones and is missing some. The DNA was the basis for D and trimming; V, J and clone size are from that table. This table holds 200,000 to 250,000 clones, 70% to 90% found once. This clonotype originated in a man between 18 and 35 years old with active or convalescent COVID-19. This chain uses TRBV27 with TRBJ1-5; D possibly corresponds to TRBD1 (6 bases). The sequenced sample consisted of peripheral blood. The CDR3 coding sequence is TGTGCCAGCAGAACCGCCGGGGGGGCGTATAGCAATCAGCCCCAGCATTTT. As protein: CASRTAGGAYSNQPQHF.